The rows below give T cell receptor beta chains drawn from one sample of a study of blood T cells in healthy people across ages. TCRdb itself ran the 5' RACE reads through MiXCR, one entry per CDR3 protein. The sample gives about 780,000 distinct CDR3 sequences, around 25% of which show up once; roughly 3.1% is in the top ten. These data are also associated with another study on T cells of mothers and their children.

The sample was blood. These receptors all come from a boy between 5 and 17 years old in good health. Both conserved end residues are part of each CDR3. The order of the fields is J gene, D gene, clone size, V gene, CDR3 protein, CDR3 DNA. A D gene is named only where the DNA matches it firmly. Only some rows state a clone size, as once, few, many or a class for expanded clones.

j_call: TRBJ1-6
d_call: -
clone_size: -
v_call: TRBV3-1
cdr3_aa: CASSEEASPLHF
cdr3_nt: TGTGCCAGCAGCGAAGAGGCTTCTCCCCTCCACTTT

j_call: TRBJ1-2
d_call: TRBD1
clone_size: few
v_call: TRBV10-2
cdr3_aa: CASSESRDRGSFRYTF
cdr3_nt: TGCGCCAGCAGTGAGTCCCGGGACAGGGGGAGTTTTCGCTACACCTTC

j_call: TRBJ2-3
d_call: TRBD2
clone_size: -
v_call: TRBV20-1
cdr3_aa: CSAVLAGADTQYF
cdr3_nt: TGCAGTGCCGTACTAGCGGGGGCAGATACGCAGTATTTT

j_call: TRBJ2-3
d_call: -
clone_size: -
v_call: TRBV9
cdr3_aa: CASSVERQMYTDTQYF
cdr3_nt: TGTGCCAGCAGCGTAGAAAGACAGATGTACACAGATACGCAGTATTTT

j_call: TRBJ1-2
d_call: -
clone_size: -
v_call: TRBV28
cdr3_aa: CASTQTGVYYGYTF
cdr3_nt: TGTGCCAGCACCCAAACGGGGGTTTACTATGGCTACACCTTC

j_call: TRBJ1-2
d_call: -
clone_size: -
v_call: TRBV10-2
cdr3_aa: CASALAVGWGYTF
cdr3_nt: TGCGCCAGCGCGCTTGCAGTCGGTTGGGGCTACACCTTC

j_call: TRBJ2-7
d_call: -
clone_size: -
v_call: TRBV5-1
cdr3_aa: CASSLAVTGPYEQYF
cdr3_nt: TGCGCCAGCAGCTTGGCCGTTACGGGCCCCTACGAGCAGTACTTC

j_call: TRBJ1-3
d_call: -
clone_size: many
v_call: TRBV6-1
cdr3_aa: CASSASGNTIYF
cdr3_nt: TGTGCCAGCAGCGCCTCAGGAAACACCATATATTTT

j_call: TRBJ2-5
d_call: -
clone_size: -
v_call: TRBV12-3/TRBV12-4
cdr3_aa: CASSSLVLETQYF
cdr3_nt: TGTGCCAGCAGTTCACTAGTTTTAGAGACCCAGTACTTC

j_call: TRBJ1-2
d_call: -
clone_size: -
v_call: TRBV6-1
cdr3_aa: CASSEDGRSYGYTF
cdr3_nt: TGTGCCAGCAGTGAAGATGGACGGTCCTATGGCTACACCTTC

j_call: TRBJ1-1
d_call: -
clone_size: -
v_call: TRBV25-1
cdr3_aa: CASSVTGFEAFF
cdr3_nt: TGTGCCAGCAGCGTTACAGGGTTCGAAGCTTTCTTT

j_call: TRBJ2-7
d_call: TRBD2
clone_size: -
v_call: TRBV10-1
cdr3_aa: CASSESSAGTSGTRQYF
cdr3_nt: TGCGCCAGCAGTGAGAGCTCTGCCGGGACTAGCGGGACACGGCAGTACTTC

j_call: TRBJ2-1
d_call: -
clone_size: -
v_call: TRBV29-1
cdr3_aa: CSVETSPGNEQFF
cdr3_nt: TGCAGCGTTGAAACCTCGCCTGGGAATGAGCAGTTCTTC

j_call: TRBJ1-1
d_call: TRBD1
clone_size: -
v_call: TRBV6-1
cdr3_aa: CASSGSGTGDTEAFF
cdr3_nt: TGTGCCAGCAGTGGCTCCGGGACAGGGGACACTGAAGCTTTCTTT

j_call: TRBJ1-1
d_call: TRBD1
clone_size: few
v_call: TRBV15
cdr3_aa: CATSGRPTGLNTEAFF
cdr3_nt: TGTGCCACCAGCGGACGCCCGACAGGGTTGAACACTGAAGCTTTCTTT

j_call: TRBJ2-7
d_call: -
clone_size: many
v_call: TRBV7-3
cdr3_aa: CASSFGSHEQYF
cdr3_nt: TGTGCCAGCAGCTTCGGCTCCCACGAGCAGTACTTC

j_call: TRBJ2-5
d_call: -
clone_size: -
v_call: TRBV7-9
cdr3_aa: CASSALRETQYF
cdr3_nt: TGTGCCAGCAGCGCTCTTAGAGAGACCCAGTACTTC

j_call: TRBJ1-5
d_call: -
clone_size: few
v_call: TRBV15
cdr3_aa: CATSRSDSSNQPQHF
cdr3_nt: TGTGCCACCAGCAGAAGCGACAGTAGCAATCAGCCCCAGCACTTT

j_call: TRBJ1-5
d_call: -
clone_size: -
v_call: TRBV12-3/TRBV12-4
cdr3_aa: CASTSPEDSWNQPQHF
cdr3_nt: TGTGCCAGCACCTCCCCAGAGGACAGTTGGAATCAGCCCCAGCATTTT

j_call: TRBJ1-6
d_call: -
clone_size: -
v_call: TRBV5-4
cdr3_aa: CASSPGGPYNSPLHF
cdr3_nt: TGTGCCAGCAGCCCGGGGGGACCTTATAATTCACCCCTCCACTTT

j_call: TRBJ1-4
d_call: -
clone_size: few
v_call: TRBV5-1
cdr3_aa: CASSLNSPGTNEKLFF
cdr3_nt: TGCGCCAGCAGCTTGAACAGCCCCGGCACTAATGAAAAACTGTTTTTT

j_call: TRBJ2-5
d_call: -
clone_size: few
v_call: TRBV5-1
cdr3_aa: CASSPAGTDQETQYF
cdr3_nt: TGCGCCAGCAGCCCGGCCGGTACTGATCAAGAGACCCAGTACTTC

j_call: TRBJ2-5
d_call: -
clone_size: many
v_call: TRBV12-3/TRBV12-4
cdr3_aa: CASSPAETQYF
cdr3_nt: TGTGCCAGCAGCCCAGCGGAGACCCAGTACTTC

j_call: TRBJ2-4
d_call: -
clone_size: -
v_call: TRBV5-5
cdr3_aa: CASSLGVEGKNIQYF
cdr3_nt: TGTGCCAGCAGCTTGGGCGTAGAGGGCAAAAACATTCAGTACTTC

j_call: TRBJ2-6
d_call: TRBD1
clone_size: -
v_call: TRBV12-3/TRBV12-4
cdr3_aa: CASRPGQGRAAGANVLTF
cdr3_nt: TGTGCCAGCAGGCCCGGACAGGGACGAGCAGCGGGGGCCAACGTCCTGACTTTC

j_call: TRBJ2-7
d_call: -
clone_size: few
v_call: TRBV3-1
cdr3_aa: CASSQGGFYEQYF
cdr3_nt: TGTGCCAGCAGCCAAGGAGGATTCTACGAGCAGTACTTC

j_call: TRBJ2-2
d_call: -
clone_size: few
v_call: TRBV12-3/TRBV12-4
cdr3_aa: CASSPAPGPPLNTGELFF
cdr3_nt: TGTGCCAGCAGCCCCGCCCCCGGCCCTCCATTGAACACCGGGGAGCTGTTTTTT

j_call: TRBJ2-1
d_call: -
clone_size: -
v_call: TRBV6-5
cdr3_aa: CASSYGGTSNEQFF
cdr3_nt: TGTGCCAGCAGTTACGGGGGAACGTCAAATGAGCAGTTCTTC

j_call: TRBJ2-1
d_call: TRBD2
clone_size: -
v_call: TRBV5-1
cdr3_aa: CASSDGGGVSYNEQFF
cdr3_nt: TGCGCCAGCAGCGACGGGGGGGGAGTTTCCTACAATGAGCAGTTCTTC